The following is a T cell receptor beta chain sequence with its context. Its antigen is undetermined. Sequencing was performed with immunoSEQ multiplex PCR; in TCRdb, only in-frame clones are kept and a portion is missing. This repertoire shows around 20,000 clones, around 90% found once; its top ten account for 1.5% to 2.5%. These data are taken from a study of graft-versus-host responses after intestinal transplantation. Study-wide background: As for transplant type, recipients had multivisceral, liver-intestinal, or isolated intestinal grafts. Once they had received anti-thymocyte globulin induction, all recipients took tacrolimus and steroids for approximately 3 years. Notes on the study in general: Peak levels of circulating GvH clones tracked with early post-transplant HvG declines. GvH clones were found in recipient marrow; some appeared first in ileum or blood.

Between the trimmed V and J ends, which lost 7 bases and 2 bases, there was a span of 15 bases. Looked up from germline, CDR1 is SNHLY and CDR2 is FYNNEI. This CDR3 comprises 14 residues. V gene TRBV2 combines with J gene TRBJ2-7; possibly TRBD2 for D (7 bases). The receptor was isolated from a human patient who received an intestinal transplant, so some T cells may come from the graft donor. The source was PBMCs, collected roughly 54 weeks after transplant. CDR3 residues: CASTQGLAAYEQYF. The CDR3 nucleotides are TGTGCCAGCACCCAGGGGCTAGCGGCCTACGAGCAGTACTTC.